In its sample, the clone carrying this T cell receptor beta chain was seen many times. This sample was included in a study of human T cells and chemical hapten exposure. Time point noted: patch test 2, 6 weeks after DPC sensitization. The treatment is: therapeutic diphenylcyclopropenone sensitization with weekly scalp DPC. Germline V gives CDR1 SGHKS, CDR2 YYEKEE (reference sequence). The CDR3 has 11 residues. J was trimmed by 12 bases and V by 4 bases; bases with no gene match: 4. TCRdb re-called the RACE reads with MiXCR, one entry per CDR3 protein. Of some 100,000 distinct CDR3 sequences listed, about a tenth were seen once; the top ten hold 2.5% to 3.5%.

The clonotype originates from a woman in her 40s with alopecia areata. Some clones in this sample may be carry-over from other donors' samples. The chain employs TRBV5-5 and TRBJ2-4, with TRBD1 identical over 7 bases. Here the sequenced sample was whole blood, taken in connection with sensitization to the hapten diphenylcyclopropenone (DPC). CDR3 in DNA: TGTGCCAGCAGCCTAGACAGGGATCAGTACTTC. It specifies CASSLDRDQYF.